One and the same sample provided the 30 T cell receptor beta chains below, sequenced in a study of blood T cell repertoires in COVID-19. The data were produced by immunoSEQ multiplex PCR, yet TCRdb's version contains in-frame clones alone and is incomplete. The repertoire holds 76,000 or so clones, with about 86% as singletons. The sample taken for sequencing was peripheral blood. These TCRs come from a man older than 75 in a cohort sampled during active COVID-19.

The V and J genes are TRBV19 and TRBJ1-3; D perhaps matches TRBD1 (5 bases). Looked up from germline, CDR1 is LNHDA and CDR2 is SQIVND (reference sequence). The CDR3 consists of 14 residues. V gave up 4 bases and J gave up 0 bases, with 7 bases separating them. The CDR3: CASSKTVSGNTIYF. In DNA, the CDR3 is TGTGCCAGTAGTAAGACAGTCTCTGGAAACACCATATATTTT.

The V gene is TRBV24-1, the J gene TRBJ2-2; D might be TRBD1 (5 bases). Trimming took off 5 bases at V and 7 bases at J, with 13 bases between the two ends. CDR1 KGHDR and CDR2 SFDVKD come from the germline V gene. The CDR3 covers 14 residues. As DNA, the CDR3 is TGTGCCACCAGTGGGTCAGGGATCGACGGGGAGCTGTTTTTT. This gives the protein CATSGSGIDGELFF.

This chain uses TRBV28 with TRBJ1-5; D gene ambiguous. Trimming shortened V by 6 bases and J by 2 bases, and 14 bases separated the two germline ends. The length of the CDR3 is 15 residues. CDR1 and CDR2 (germline): MDHEN, SYDVKM. Written as DNA, the CDR3 is TGTGCCAGCAGCCTTACTCATCTGGGCAATCAGCCCCAGCATTTT. It codes for CASSLTHLGNQPQHF.

The chain combines TRBV15 with TRBJ1-2, with 9 positions matching TRBD1. This CDR3 comprises 14 residues. The germline V gene encodes CDR1 LNHNV and CDR2 YYDKDF (reference sequence). The V and J ends lost 5 bases and 8 bases, in that order; junction bases with no gene match: 9. The CDR3 spells CATSGYRDRDGYTF. Written as DNA, the CDR3 is TGTGCCACCAGCGGCTACCGGGACAGGGACGGCTACACCTTC. The full variable domain, in which reference TRBV15 and TRBJ1-2 provide the parts outside the CDR3, is DAMVIQNPRYQVTQFGKPVTLSCSQTLNHNVMYWYQQKSSQAPKLLFHYYDKDFNNEADTPDNFQSRRPNTSFCFLDIRSPGLGDTAMYLCATSGYRDRDGYTFGSGTRLTVV.

The chain recombines TRBV19 with TRBJ1-2, with D maybe TRBD1 (5 bases). This CDR3 spans 14 amino acids. Germline V gene data show CDR1 as LNHDA and CDR2 as SQIVND (reference sequence). Between the trimmed V and J ends, which lost 7 bases and 6 bases, there was a span of 18 bases. DNA of the CDR3: TGTGCCAGTATGGTTTCAGGGATTTATGATGGCTACACCTTC. This encodes CASMVSGIYDGYTF.

CDR3 in amino acids: CASSMDRGYEQFF. In nucleotides, the CDR3 is TGTGCCAGTAGTATGGACAGGGGATATGAGCAGTTCTTC. The V gene is TRBV19, the J gene TRBJ2-1; 9 bases are a match to TRBD1. CDR1 and CDR2 (germline): LNHDA, SQIVND (reference sequence). J gave up 8 bases and V 3 bases, and 2 bases lay outside the gene matches. The length of the CDR3 is 13 residues.

This chain uses TRBV7-9 with TRBJ2-2; D gene unclear. Germline assignment: CDR1 SEHNR and CDR2 FQNEAQ (reference sequence). The CDR3 length is 16 residues. Trimming took 5 bases from V and 2 from J, leaving 15 bases between them. As DNA, the CDR3 is TGTGCCAGCAGCCCACGACTGGCAGCCAACACCGGGGAGCTGTTTTTT. Translated, it gives CASSPRLAANTGELFF.

V and J are TRBV18 and TRBJ2-2; tentative D call: TRBD1 (5 bases). The germline V and J ends were trimmed by 1 base and 2 bases, with 11 bases remaining between them. This CDR3 has 16 amino acids. Germline V gives CDR1 KGHSH, CDR2 LQKENI. The CDR3 coding sequence is TGTGCCAGCTCACCACAAAGGACAACTAACACCGGGGAGCTGTTTTTT. Its protein is CASSPQRTTNTGELFF.

V gene TRBV6-5 combines with J gene TRBJ2-1; D not resolved. The germline CDR1 and CDR2 sequences are MNHEY and SVGAGI. This CDR3 is 16 amino acids long. Trimming took off 0 bases at V and 9 bases at J, with 18 bases between the two ends. This CDR3 reads CASSYSYTFREAEQFF. DNA of the CDR3: TGTGCCAGCAGTTACTCCTATACATTTCGTGAGGCTGAGCAGTTCTTC.

This clone was observed a few times. V gene TRBV19 combines with J gene TRBJ2-2, with D possibly being TRBD1 (6 bases). The CDR3 sequence is 15 residues long. The ends were cut back, 5 bases at V and 6 bases at J, with 16 bases in the middle. CDR1 LNHDA and CDR2 SQIVND come from the germline V gene (reference sequence). In DNA form, the CDR3 reads TGTGCCAGTAGTCCGCCCCCACAGGGCGCCGGGGAGCTGTTTTTT. This codes for CASSPPPQGAGELFF.

The chain recombines TRBV3-1 (or the pseudogene TRBV3-2) with TRBJ2-7; D perhaps matches TRBD1 (6 bases). Germline V CDR1 and CDR2: LGHDT, YNNKEL (reference sequence). The CDR3 is made up of 16 amino acids. Deletions cut 4 bases from V and 7 bases from J, with 23 bases between. The CDR3 region is CASSPNRLQGPREQYF. Written as DNA, the CDR3 is TGTGCCAGCAGCCCTAATCGCCTACAGGGTCCCAGGGAGCAGTACTTC.

The chain has TRBV2 and TRBJ1-5, with TRBD1 identical over 9 bases. CDR1 SNHLY and CDR2 FYNNEI come from the germline V gene. V lost 7 bases and J lost 3; bases outside the gene matches: 7. The CDR3 runs 15 residues. CDR3 in amino acids: CASTTTGGNNQPQHF. In DNA, the CDR3 is TGTGCCAGCACCACGACAGGGGGAAACAATCAGCCCCAGCATTTT.

The chain uses TRBV7-2 and TRBJ2-7; TRBD2 matches 8 bases. The CDR3 has 15 residues. Trimming removed 6 bases from V and 0 bases from J; junction bases left unmatched: 7. CDR1 and CDR2 (germline): SGHTA, FQGNSA. CDR3 coding DNA: TGTGCCAGCAGGGTTGGCGGGGGGCCCTCCTACGAGCAGTACTTC. Protein: CASRVGGGPSYEQYF.

The rearrangement joins TRBV5-1 to TRBJ2-5; 7 bases align to TRBD1. The CDR3 loop spans 14 amino acids. Looked up from germline, CDR1 is SGHRS and CDR2 is YFSETQ. J gave up 4 bases and V 3 bases, and 6 bases lay outside the gene matches. The CDR3 is CASSSGQDGETQYF. The CDR3 DNA reads as TGCGCCAGCAGCTCCGGACAGGACGGAGAGACCCAGTACTTC.

The rearrangement uses TRBV20-1 and TRBJ2-7; 11 bases line up with TRBD1. V trimming: 3 bases; J trimming: 7 bases; junction bases outside the gene matches: 8. CDR3 size: 14 residues. From germline, CDR1 is DFQATT and CDR2 SNEGSKA (reference sequence). The CDR3 region is CSASRGQGAGEQYF. The CDR3 region has the DNA TGCAGTGCTAGTCGAGGACAGGGGGCAGGGGAGCAGTACTTC.

J is TRBJ1-1 and V is TRBV9; 8 positions match TRBD1. CDR3 size: 13 residues. V trimming: 0 bases; J trimming: 9 bases; junction bases outside the gene matches: 4. Germline V gene data show CDR1 as SGDLS and CDR2 as YYNGEE. The DNA for the CDR3 is TGTGCCAGCAGCGTAGACGGACAGGGACAAGCTTTCTTT. Amino acid sequence: CASSVDGQGQAFF.

The V and J genes are TRBV19 and TRBJ2-7; tentatively, D is TRBD1 (6 bases). The V end lost 3 bases, the J end lost 3 bases, and 9 bases lay between the germline ends. Germline values: CDR1 LNHDA, CDR2 SQIVND (reference sequence). The CDR3 length is 13 residues. The CDR3, as DNA: TGTGCCAGTAGTATGGGACAAAGCTACGAGCAGTACTTC. This sequence encodes CASSMGQSYEQYF.

The rearrangement joins TRBV5-1 to TRBJ2-5; no clear D gene. The CDR3 consists of 14 residues. Looked up from germline, CDR1 is SGHRS and CDR2 is YFSETQ. V shed 0 bases and J shed 6 bases, with 12 bases lying between them. CDR3 DNA sequence: TGCGCCAGCAGCTTGGAACCTTCGGTGAAGACCCAGTACTTC. It is translated as CASSLEPSVKTQYF.

The chain couples TRBV20-1 to TRBJ2-7; D is uncertain. This CDR3 contains 11 residues. CDR1 is DFQATT, CDR2 SNEGSKA, per germline (reference sequence). V was cut by 5 bases and J by 4 bases, with 9 bases left in between. The CDR3 loop reads CSAGQVYEQYF. The DNA of the CDR3 is TGCAGTGCTGGGCAGGTATACGAGCAGTACTTC.

CDR3 amino acids: CASSFLSRGEAFF. CDR3 in DNA: TGTGCCAGCAGTTTTCTCTCACGGGGTGAAGCTTTCTTT. This chain joins TRBV6-5 and TRBJ1-1, with D unclear. With 4 bases removed from V and 7 bases from J, the gap between germline ends came to 13 bases. Germline CDR1 and CDR2: MNHEY and SVGAGI. This CDR3 spans 13 amino acids.

The chain uses TRBV5-8 and TRBJ1-1, with D uncertain. Germline V lookup: CDR1 SGHTS, CDR2 YDEGEE. Trimming left V 3 bases short and J 14 bases short, with 11 bases between. This CDR3 is 10 amino acids long. The CDR3 loop reads CASSYQKRFF. For the CDR3, the DNA is TGTGCCAGCAGCTATCAAAAGAGGTTCTTT.

A single count supports this clone. The rearrangement uses TRBV5-1 and TRBJ1-1, with 10 bases identical to TRBD1. CDR1 is SGHRS and CDR2 is YFSETQ in the germline V gene. The ends lost 4 bases at V and 3 bases at J; junction bases unmatched: 12. The CDR3 extends over 17 amino acids. The DNA of the CDR3 is TGCGCCAGCAGCCTGAGCCCAACGACAGGGGGCGACACTGAAGCTTTCTTT. Amino acids: CASSLSPTTGGDTEAFF.

The rearrangement links TRBV25-1 to TRBJ2-4; D possibly corresponds to TRBD2 (5 bases). This CDR3 is 13 amino acids long. The V gene's germline CDR1 is MGHDK and CDR2 SYGVNS. With 0 bases removed from V and 7 bases from J, the gap between germline ends came to 7 bases. CDR3 sequence: CASSEYGVNIQYF. CDR3 sequence (DNA): TGTGCCAGCAGTGAATACGGGGTGAACATTCAGTACTTC.

V and J are TRBV28 and TRBJ1-2; D possibly corresponds to TRBD1 (6 bases). The CDR3 covers 12 residues. Germline assignment: CDR1 MDHEN and CDR2 SYDVKM. Trimming pared 7 bases from V and 6 bases from J, leaving 12 bases between. In DNA form, the CDR3 reads TGTGCCAGCATATCCACAGGGAATGGCTACACCTTC. Its translation is CASISTGNGYTF.

CDR3 sequence (DNA): TGTGCCAGCAGTGAGCCGGGGAGACCAGATACGCAGTATTTT. Protein sequence: CASSEPGRPDTQYF. The chain has TRBV25-1 and TRBJ2-3; D possibly corresponds to TRBD2 (5 bases). This CDR3 region has 14 residues. V was trimmed by 3 bases and J by 4 bases, leaving 11 bases between them. Germline V gives CDR1 MGHDK, CDR2 SYGVNS.

Points on this clone: Other DNA sequences in the sample encode the same CDR3. The chain links TRBV5-1 to TRBJ2-3; 12 bases map to TRBD2. Germline V CDR1 and CDR2: SGHRS, YFSETQ. The V segment lost 3 bases and the J segment 0 bases; nucleotides outside the gene matches: 5. CDR3 length: 17 amino acids. The CDR3 region is CASSWPLAGGSTDTQYF. The CDR3 region has the DNA TGCGCCAGCAGCTGGCCGCTAGCGGGGGGGAGCACAGATACGCAGTATTTT.

This clone was seen more than once but under ten times. The V gene is TRBV5-1, the J gene TRBJ1-1, with D perhaps TRBD1 (6 bases). V dropped 0 bases and J dropped 7 bases, with 16 bases sitting between them. CDR3 length equals 15 residues. Germline V gene sequence: CDR1 SGHRS, CDR2 YFSETQ. The CDR3 loop is CASSLEAGVDGEAFF. CDR3 bases: TGCGCCAGCAGCTTGGAGGCAGGGGTGGACGGTGAAGCTTTCTTT.

J is TRBJ2-5 and V is TRBV19; 13 bases align to TRBD2. Germline trimming cut 4 bases from V and 1 base from J; bases unmatched to any gene: 3. Germline V CDR1 and CDR2: LNHDA, SQIVND (reference sequence). The CDR3 contains 16 residues. CDR3 sequence reads: CASSKLAGGSQETQYF. In DNA, the CDR3 is TGTGCCAGTAGTAAACTAGCGGGGGGGTCCCAAGAGACCCAGTACTTC.

The V gene is TRBV2, the J gene TRBJ2-1; D is ambiguous. From germline, CDR1 is SNHLY and CDR2 FYNNEI. Trimming removed 3 bases from V and 4 bases from J, with 7 bases in between. The CDR3 is 13 amino acids. CDR3 region: CASSELRYNEQFF. In DNA, the CDR3 is TGTGCCAGCAGTGAGCTAAGATACAATGAGCAGTTCTTC.

This clone has a single count. The genes are TRBV5-1 and TRBJ1-2; TRBD1 matches at 9 bases. The junction had 1 base not matched to a gene; V was cut back by 0 bases and J by 4 bases. This CDR3 region has 14 residues. Germline V gives CDR1 SGHRS, CDR2 YFSETQ. The CDR3, as DNA: TGCGCCAGCAGCTTGGGGGACAGGGCCTATGGCTACACCTTC. Translating it yields CASSLGDRAYGYTF. The full variable domain, rest sourced from reference TRBV5-1 and TRBJ1-2, is KAGVTQTPRYLIKTRGQQVTLSCSPISGHRSVSWYQQTPGQGLQFLFEYFSETQRNKGNFPGRFSGRQFSNSRSEMNVSTLELGDSALYLCASSLGDRAYGYTFGSGTRLTVV.